This T cell receptor beta chain was captured in a study of blood T cell repertoires in COVID-19. Study background: From the United States, Italy and Spain came samples of acute and convalescent COVID-19.

V was pared by 1 base and J by 0 bases, with 10 bases between. The CDR3 contains 15 residues. The germline V gene has CDR1 LGHNA and CDR2 YSLEER. In the authors' workflow: Reference gene primer amplification in the assay estimated nucleated cell counts. Generated by immunoSEQ multiplex PCR, the TCRdb table keeps only in-frame clones and is missing some. V, J and clone size derive from that table, while D and trimming were established from the DNA sequence. Of about 51,000 clones in the sample, 80% to 90% were seen once. The sample taken for sequencing was peripheral blood. The TCR was taken from a man between 60 and 70 years old with acute or convalescent COVID-19. This chain connects TRBV4-3 to TRBJ2-7; a possible D gene is TRBD1 (6 bases). The CDR3 loop reads CASSQVAGASYEQYF. In nucleotides, the CDR3 is TGCGCCAGCAGCCAAGTTGCAGGGGCCTCCTACGAGCAGTACTTC.